The TCR beta chain under discussion was sequenced for a study of OX40 agonist ivuxolimab in advanced cancers. Study in general: Patients received ivuxolimab, an intravenous treatment, every 2 weeks at 0.01 to 10 mg/kg. Allowance was made for prior anti-PD-1, anti-PD-L1 or anti-CTLA-4 therapy, and roughly 40% had some. General observations from the study: Still undetermined is the antigen specificity of the expanded peripheral T cells. Among the nonresponders, some also had low normalized T-cell clonal expansion.

This clone was seen just once. Its antigen remains unidentified. Generated by immunoSEQ multiplex PCR, the TCRdb table keeps only in-frame clones and is missing some. The table records 90,000 to 150,000 clones, 75% to 90% of them present only once. The CDR3 is 15 amino acids. Germline assignment: CDR1 LGHNA and CDR2 YSLEER. With 2 bases clipped from V and 7 bases from J, the junction kept 9 bases outside the gene matches. This TCR came from an adult with an advanced solid tumor such as melanoma, head and neck, liver or kidney cancer. The input for sequencing was CD4+ or CD8+ T cells sorted from blood, taken in a trial of the OX40 agonist ivuxolimab. The chain joins TRBV4-3 to TRBJ1-2; 8 bases line up with TRBD1. As DNA, the CDR3 is TGCGCCAGCAGCCAACTTTCGGGACAGGCGGTTGGCTACACCTTC. Residues: CASSQLSGQAVGYTF.